The 29 T cell receptor beta chains below were found in one sample sequenced in a study of blood T cell repertoires in COVID-19. Clones were sequenced by immunoSEQ multiplex PCR, and TCRdb holds only the in-frame ones, with some missing. The table has 90,000 to 100,000 clones, 86% seen once. Sequenced material: peripheral blood. These receptors were taken from a man aged 80 or over with acute or convalescent COVID-19.

The gene calls are TRBV2 and TRBJ1-5; 9 nucleotides agree with TRBD1. Losses at the gene ends were 7 bases for V and 5 bases for J; bases not matched to a gene: 9. The CDR3 extends over 15 amino acids. The germline V gene has CDR1 SNHLY and CDR2 FYNNEI. The DNA of the CDR3 is TGTGCCAGCACCGCGACAGGGGGTCAGGATCAGCCCCAGCATTTT. It yields the protein CASTATGGQDQPQHF.

This chain uses TRBV20-1 with TRBJ2-5; D is possibly TRBD2 (5 bases). CDR3 length: 12 amino acids. From germline, CDR1 is DFQATT and CDR2 SNEGSKA (reference sequence). Trimming left V 3 bases short and J 1 base short, with 6 bases between. The CDR3 region is CSASTSQETQYF. CDR3 sequence (DNA): TGCAGTGCTAGTACTAGCCAAGAGACCCAGTACTTC.

This chain uses TRBV11-2 with TRBJ2-5; a weak D match, TRBD1 (6 bases). Germline V gene lookup returns CDR1 SGHAT and CDR2 FQNNGV. Trimming stripped 4 bases from V and 4 bases from J, with 13 bases between. This CDR3 is built from 14 residues. This chain's CDR3 is CASSSSTGLETQYF. The CDR3 nucleotides read TGTGCCAGCAGCTCCTCGACAGGTTTAGAGACCCAGTACTTC.

CDR3 coding DNA: TGTGCCACCAGCATGGCCGGAGAAGAGACCCAGTACTTC. Translated, it gives CATSMAGEETQYF. This chain uses TRBV15 with TRBJ2-5; unclear D gene. This CDR3 has 13 amino acids. The V end was cut by 4 bases, the J end by 3 bases, with 9 bases between. CDR1 is LNHNV and CDR2 is YYDKDF in the germline V gene (reference sequence).

V usage is TRBV20-1 and J usage is TRBJ2-5, with D possibly being TRBD2 (5 bases). Germline assignment: CDR1 DFQATT and CDR2 SNEGSKA (reference sequence). The CDR3 covers 11 residues. Trimming took off 3 bases at V and 3 bases at J, with 5 bases between the two ends. The CDR3 loop reads CSASGKETQYF. CDR3 coding DNA: TGCAGTGCTAGCGGGAAAGAGACCCAGTACTTC.

The table lists this clone with a few counts. The rearrangement joins TRBV5-4 to TRBJ1-2; D gene unclear. Germline values: CDR1 SGHNT, CDR2 YYREEE (reference sequence). CDR3 length: 14 amino acids. V was trimmed by 0 bases and J by 4 bases, leaving 10 bases between them. The CDR3 DNA reads TGTGCCAGCAGCTTGGAGGCGGAGTTCTATGGCTACACCTTC. It codes for CASSLEAEFYGYTF.

The chain employs TRBV7-9 and TRBJ1-6; D may be TRBD1 (6 bases). Trimming left V 1 base short and J 9 bases short, with 10 bases between. Germline CDR1 SEHNR, CDR2 FQNEAQ (reference sequence). This CDR3 has 14 amino acids. The CDR3 region has the DNA TGTGCCAGCAGCTTAGGACAGGAAACTTCACCCCTCCACTTT. This encodes CASSLGQETSPLHF.

A remark on this clone: A junction end diverges from the germline sequence, so it may reflect a read error. This chain joins TRBV13 and TRBJ2-1, with 9 bases identical to TRBD1. CDR3 size: 15 residues. Germline V gene data show CDR1 as PRHDT and CDR2 as FYEKMQ (reference sequence). DNA for the CDR3: TGTGCCAGCAGCCTAGGACAGGGGCAGTACAATGAGCAGTTCTTC. Its translation is CASSLGQGQYNEQFF.

The rearrangement joins TRBV6-5 to TRBJ1-2; the match to TRBD1 covers 7 bases. V was pared by 8 bases and J by 8 bases, with 8 bases of the junction left unmatched. Germline V gene lookup returns CDR1 MNHEY and CDR2 SVGAGI. CDR3 size: 12 residues. The CDR3 protein is CASQQGYGGYTF. CDR3 sequence (DNA): TGTGCCAGCCAACAGGGGTACGGAGGCTACACCTTC.

The chain joins TRBV6-4 to TRBJ1-1; no firm D call. Deletions cut 5 bases from V and 0 bases from J, with 7 bases between. The V gene's germline CDR1 is MRHNA and CDR2 SNTAGT. The CDR3 extends over 13 amino acids. The CDR3 DNA reads TGTGCCAGCAGTAAACTGATGAACACTGAAGCTTTCTTT. Its translation is CASSKLMNTEAFF.

The gene calls are TRBV19 and TRBJ1-2; D not resolved. The germline CDR1 and CDR2 sequences are LNHDA and SQIVND (reference sequence). The CDR3 runs to 15 residues. V was shortened by 7 bases and J by 4 bases, with 19 bases between the two germline ends. The CDR3 sequence: CASTFMTSLGYGYTF. The CDR3, as DNA: TGTGCCAGTACCTTTATGACATCCCTTGGCTATGGCTACACCTTC.

This chain connects TRBV4-2 to TRBJ2-2, with TRBD2 matching 7 bases. CDR1 and CDR2 (germline): LGHNA, YNFKEQ. The CDR3 loop spans 16 amino acids. The V segment lost 0 bases and the J segment 7 bases; nucleotides outside the gene matches: 8. The DNA for the CDR3 is TGTGCCAGCAGCCAAGATGGTAGCGGGTATAGCGGGGAGCTGTTTTTT. Its protein product is CASSQDGSGYSGELFF.

The V call is TRBV6-5, the J call TRBJ2-7; TRBD1 agrees at 7 bases. Losses at the gene ends were 4 bases for V and 0 bases for J; bases not matched to a gene: 3. Germline V gene data show CDR1 as MNHEY and CDR2 as SVGAGI. The CDR3 has 14 amino acids. CDR3 residues: CASSWTGSSYEQYF. CDR3 nucleotide sequence: TGTGCCAGCAGTTGGACAGGTAGCTCCTACGAGCAGTACTTC.

Relative to its sample, this clone is medium-sized. The V call is TRBV6-1, the J call TRBJ2-7; TRBD1 aligns across 10 bases. The CDR3 runs to 15 residues. Germline V gene data show CDR1 as MNHNS and CDR2 as SASEGT. V shed 3 bases, J shed 5 bases, and the junction held 7 bases outside the gene matches. For the CDR3, the DNA is TGTGCCAGCAGTGAGGGTGGGACAGGGGTTGACGAGCAGTACTTC. It is translated as CASSEGGTGVDEQYF.

V is TRBV6-5 and J is TRBJ2-2, with D perhaps TRBD1 (6 bases). The CDR3 spans 15 residues. V was pared by 6 bases and J by 6 bases, with 17 bases between. CDR1 and CDR2 from the germline V gene are MNHEY and SVGAGI. CDR3 residues: CASSDYRDSPGELFF. The CDR3 DNA is TGTGCCAGCAGCGACTACAGGGATTCTCCCGGGGAGCTGTTTTTT.

This sequence joins TRBV5-4 and TRBJ2-7; D uncertain. CDR1 SGHNT and CDR2 YYREEE come from the germline V gene (reference sequence). This CDR3 spans 14 amino acids. The V end lost 4 bases, the J end lost 7 bases, and 18 bases lay between the germline ends. CDR3: CASSTPGGMDEQYF. CDR3 in DNA: TGTGCCAGCAGCACGCCGGGTGGTATGGATGAGCAGTACTTC. The full variable domain, in which reference TRBV5-4 and TRBJ2-7 provide the parts outside the CDR3, is ETGVTQSPTHLIKTRGQQVTLRCSSQSGHNTVSWYQQALGQGPQFIFQYYREEENGRGNFPPRFSGLQFPNYSSELNVNALELDDSALYLCASSTPGGMDEQYFGPGTRLTVT.

The chain recombines TRBV5-8 with TRBJ2-1, with TRBD1 matching 8 bases. This CDR3 has 17 residues. Trimming cost V 4 bases and J 0 bases; bases outside gene matches: 9. Germline assignment: CDR1 SGHTS and CDR2 YDEGEE. The CDR3 here is CASSEQQGGISYNEQFF. CDR3 nucleotides: TGTGCCAGCAGCGAACAACAGGGGGGAATCTCCTACAATGAGCAGTTCTTC.

The rearrangement joins TRBV5-1 to TRBJ2-2; 10 bases match TRBD2. CDR1 SGHRS and CDR2 YFSETQ come from the germline V gene. The V segment lost 4 bases and the J segment 6 bases; nucleotides outside the gene matches: 3. There are 14 residues in the CDR3. The CDR3 spells CASSESGRAGELFF. Written as DNA, the CDR3 is TGCGCCAGCAGCGAGAGCGGGAGGGCCGGGGAGCTGTTTTTT.

This chain uses TRBV7-8 with TRBJ2-1; tentative D call: TRBD2 (7 bases). Trimming took off 6 bases at V and 8 bases at J, with 17 bases between the two ends. The CDR3 has 14 amino acids. The V gene's germline CDR1 is SGHVS and CDR2 FQNEAQ. CDR3 sequence reads: CASSIWGGADEQFF. The CDR3 nucleotides read TGTGCCAGCAGTATTTGGGGGGGGGCCGATGAGCAGTTCTTC.

In this sample, this clone turned up a few times. The rearrangement uses TRBV10-3 and TRBJ1-2; no firm D call. The CDR3 length is 13 residues. Between the trimmed V and J ends, which lost 4 bases and 2 bases, there was a span of 8 bases. The germline V gene has CDR1 ENHRY and CDR2 SYGVKD. Written as DNA, the CDR3 is TGTGCCATCAGTGCTGACATCAACTATGGCTACACCTTC. Translated: CAISADINYGYTF.

This chain connects TRBV19 to TRBJ2-1, with a tentative D call TRBD1 (6 bases). The CDR3 runs 14 residues. CDR1 is LNHDA and CDR2 is SQIVND in the germline V gene (reference sequence). Trimming removed 4 bases at V and 4 bases at J, with 11 bases between. CDR3 region: CASSTQGRYNEQFF. The CDR3 coding sequence is TGTGCCAGTAGTACACAGGGTAGGTACAATGAGCAGTTCTTC.

V and J are TRBV4-1 and TRBJ2-7; 9 nucleotides agree with TRBD2. V lost 0 bases, J lost 5 bases, and 5 bases stayed unmatched. The CDR3 length is 15 residues. Germline CDR1 and CDR2: MGHRA and YSYEKL. CDR3: CASSQEAGGPHEQYF. The CDR3 DNA reads as TGCGCCAGCAGCCAAGAGGCGGGAGGGCCGCACGAGCAGTACTTC.

The J gene is TRBJ1-2, the V gene TRBV28; D is possibly TRBD1 (6 bases). Germline CDR1 and CDR2: MDHEN and SYDVKM. Trimming cost V 6 bases and J 0 bases, with 14 bases left between them. The length of the CDR3 is 15 residues. The CDR3 DNA reads as TGTGCCAGCAGCCCTGGGGGCATAGCTAACTATGGCTACACCTTC. Translated: CASSPGGIANYGYTF.

The chain is built from TRBV12-3 or TRBV12-4 and TRBJ2-2; a possible D gene is TRBD1 (5 bases). There are 13 residues in the CDR3. V lost 2 bases to trimming and J lost 6 bases, with 7 bases between them. For the CDR3, the DNA is TGTGCCAGCAGTTTAACAGGACCCGGGGAGCTGTTTTTT. Protein product: CASSLTGPGELFF.

The J gene is TRBJ2-7, the V gene TRBV10-3; D might be TRBD2 (5 bases). Per the germline V gene, CDR1 is ENHRY and CDR2 is SYGVKD. The CDR3 extends over 13 amino acids. V lost 0 bases to trimming and J lost 6 bases, with 9 bases between them. Written as DNA, the CDR3 is TGTGCCATCAGTGAGTCAGCGGTTCCCGAGCAGTACTTC. This encodes CAISESAVPEQYF.

The rearrangement links TRBV29-1 to TRBJ1-2, with no clear D. Between the trimmed V and J ends, which lost 4 bases and 7 bases, there was a span of 13 bases. The CDR3 has 12 residues. The V gene's germline CDR1 is SQVTM and CDR2 ANQGSEA. CDR3 region: CSVGREKSGYTF. CDR3 nucleotides: TGCAGCGTTGGGCGGGAAAAATCTGGCTACACCTTC.

This clone was seen more than once but under ten times. The CDR3 region has the DNA TGTGCCAGCAGTTACACTGGGATTCGGGGGCAGTTCTTC. It encodes CASSYTGIRGQFF. This rearrangement joins TRBV6-2 or TRBV6-3 to TRBJ2-1; D perhaps matches TRBD2 (5 bases). Germline assignment: CDR1 MNHEY and CDR2 SVGEGT. Trimming took off 2 bases at V and 12 bases at J, with 14 bases between the two ends. The CDR3 covers 13 residues.

This rearrangement joins TRBV4-3 to TRBJ1-1; D is unresolved. Germline assignment: CDR1 LGHNA and CDR2 YSLEER. The CDR3 contains 13 residues. Trimming pared 0 bases from V and 5 bases from J, leaving 7 bases between. The CDR3 DNA reads TGCGCCAGCAGCCAAGACAGGTGGACTGAAGCTTTCTTT. This codes for CASSQDRWTEAFF.

The CDR3 spells CASSPLPESRGYTF. Here the CDR3 DNA reads TGTGCCAGCAGCCCCCTCCCCGAGTCCAGGGGCTACACCTTC. The V call is TRBV2, the J call TRBJ1-2; D is ambiguous. The CDR3 contains 14 residues. The germline gives CDR1 SNHLY, CDR2 FYNNEI. The V end was cut by 6 bases, the J end by 8 bases, with 19 bases between.